The 7 T cell receptor beta chains reported below all come from one sample, sequenced in a study of type 1 regulatory T cells. General study findings and limits: Compared with non-type 1 regulatory T cells, type 1 regulatory T cells showed a more restricted TCR repertoire.

Their antigens are not known. MiXCR, run by TCRdb on the reads, gives a single entry per CDR3 protein. The sample yields about 71,000 distinct CDR3 sequences, roughly 20% seen once. Sequenced material: cultured type 1 regulatory T (Tr1) cells, either the whole culture or a sorted fraction (not recorded which). The source of these receptors is a human donor in good health.

This clonotype has more than one count but fewer than ten. This rearrangement joins TRBV6-5 to TRBJ1-1; 8 nucleotides agree with TRBD1. Per germline, CDR1 MNHEY and CDR2 SVGAGI. With 5 bases clipped from V and 4 bases from J, the junction kept 6 bases outside the gene matches. This CDR3 has 14 residues. DNA of the CDR3: TGTGCCAGCAGTCTGCAGGGGGCGCGCACTGAAGCTTTCTTT. This gives the protein CASSLQGARTEAFF.

The chain employs TRBV5-1 and TRBJ2-5; D ambiguous. Per germline, CDR1 SGHRS and CDR2 YFSETQ. The V and J ends lost 4 bases and 2 bases respectively, with 12 bases between them. This CDR3 is 14 amino acids long. CDR3 bases: TGCGCCAGCAGCCCCCTAATGGTACAAGAGACCCAGTACTTC. Amino acid sequence: CASSPLMVQETQYF.

The rearrangement joins TRBV11-2 to TRBJ2-3; no definite D call. The CDR3 contains 13 residues. Trimming left V 4 bases short and J 3 bases short, with 8 bases between. Germline CDR1 and CDR2: SGHAT and FQNNGV. This CDR3 is CASSSQVTDTQYF. The DNA of the CDR3 is TGTGCCAGCAGCTCTCAGGTTACAGATACGCAGTATTTT.

V gene TRBV27 combines with J gene TRBJ2-7; D uncertain. The CDR3 is made up of 13 amino acids. The ends were cut back, 6 bases at V and 2 bases at J, with 11 bases in the middle. CDR1 is MNHEY and CDR2 is SMNVEV in the germline V gene (reference sequence). The CDR3 bases are TGTGCCAGCAGCCGCGACGGCCCCTACGAGCAGTACTTC. Its protein is CASSRDGPYEQYF.

The sample holds one count of this clonotype. This chain joins TRBV10-3 and TRBJ2-5, with D unclear. CDR3 length equals 11 residues. V dropped 5 bases and J dropped 2 bases, with 3 bases sitting between them. Germline V gene lookup returns CDR1 ENHRY and CDR2 SYGVKD. CDR3 nucleotides: TGTGCCATCAGTATACAAGAGACCCAGTACTTC. Amino acids: CAISIQETQYF.

This chain links TRBV5-6 with TRBJ2-1; D is uncertain. The V end lost 2 bases, the J end lost 8 bases, and 5 bases lay between the germline ends. The CDR3 is 11 residues long. CDR1 and CDR2 from the germline V gene are SGHDT and YYEEEE. The CDR3 here is CASSFGDEQFF. The CDR3, as DNA: TGTGCCAGCAGCTTTGGAGATGAGCAGTTCTTC.

This chain connects TRBV5-1 to TRBJ2-2, with no clear D. The CDR3 is 14 amino acids. Trimming cost V 0 bases and J 6 bases, with 9 bases left between them. Germline CDR1 is SGHRS and CDR2 is YFSETQ. This CDR3 reads CASSLAPGSGELFF. In DNA form, the CDR3 reads TGCGCCAGCAGCTTGGCTCCCGGGTCCGGGGAGCTGTTTTTT.